The 24 T cell receptor beta chains reported below all come from one sample, sequenced in a study of blood T cell repertoires in COVID-19. This table comes from immunoSEQ multiplex PCR, and its TCRdb copy is limited to in-frame clones, with some not included. The data contain about 98,000 clones, about nine tenths of them singletons. The sequencing input was peripheral blood. The receptor source for this set is a woman in her 50s with COVID-19, enrolled during active disease.

The chain has TRBV5-1 and TRBJ1-1, with a tentative D call TRBD1 (6 bases). V lost 7 bases, J lost 4 bases, and 11 bases lay in between. Germline V gives CDR1 SGHRS, CDR2 YFSETQ. There are 12 residues in the CDR3. Here the CDR3 reads CASSRGATEAFF. CDR3 DNA sequence: TGCGCCAGCTCCCGGGGGGCCACTGAAGCTTTCTTT.

CDR3 loop: CASSYDRGGYEQYF. The CDR3 DNA sequence: TGTGCCAGCAGCTATGACAGGGGAGGGTACGAGCAGTACTTC. The rearrangement links TRBV5-7 to TRBJ2-7, with D possibly matching TRBD1 (8 bases). TRBV5-7 is an ORF for which the function is uncertain. The CDR3 contains 14 residues. V shed 3 bases and J shed 4 bases, with 14 bases lying between them.

The rearrangement links TRBV6-6 to TRBJ2-7, with no clear D. The CDR3 has 12 amino acids. Germline CDR1 and CDR2: MNHNY and SVGAGI (reference sequence). Trimming took 10 bases from V and 6 from J, leaving 16 bases between them. CDR3 loop: CATHTGGGEQYF. DNA of the CDR3: TGTGCCACCCACACCGGCGGCGGCGAGCAGTACTTC.

This chain uses TRBV12-3 or TRBV12-4 with TRBJ1-1; a weak D match, TRBD1 (5 bases). V lost 4 bases and J lost 14, with 20 bases in between. This CDR3 contains 13 residues. CDR3 residues: CASSSPQGIVVFF. CDR3 DNA sequence: TGTGCCAGCAGTTCTCCCCAGGGAATAGTTGTGTTCTTT.

This chain uses TRBV7-2 with TRBJ2-7; possible D gene TRBD1, 6 bases. CDR1 SGHTA and CDR2 FQGNSA come from the germline V gene. The V gene lost 5 bases and the J gene lost 5 bases, with 22 bases spanning the gap. This CDR3 has 16 amino acids. CDR3 amino acids: CASSDPLWPGDNEQYF. The DNA of the CDR3 is TGTGCCAGCAGCGATCCCCTTTGGCCAGGGGATAACGAGCAGTACTTC.

The chain employs TRBV28 and TRBJ2-2; 8 bases agree with TRBD2. The CDR3 spans 13 residues. With 10 bases clipped from V and 4 bases from J, the junction kept 5 bases outside the gene matches. Looked up from germline, CDR1 is MDHEN and CDR2 is SYDVKM. The CDR3 coding sequence is TGTGCCACGGGGGGGCCAAGCACCGGGGAGCTGTTTTTT. This gives the protein CATGGPSTGELFF.

The V and J genes are TRBV18 and TRBJ2-1, with 7 bases lining up with TRBD2. The ends lost 0 bases at V and 1 base at J; junction bases unmatched: 3. Looked up from germline, CDR1 is KGHSH and CDR2 is LQKENI. This CDR3 is built from 16 residues. The DNA for the CDR3 is TGTGCCAGCTCACCACCCCGTAGCGGGTCCTACAATGAGCAGTTCTTC. It translates to CASSPPRSGSYNEQFF.

This clone appeared a single time. The rearrangement uses TRBV4-1 and TRBJ1-1; a possible D gene is TRBD1 (6 bases). Germline V gene sequence: CDR1 MGHRA, CDR2 YSYEKL. The V gene lost 0 bases and the J gene lost 0 bases, with 14 bases spanning the gap. There are 17 residues in the CDR3. In nucleotides, the CDR3 is TGCGCCAGCAGCCAAGATCCGACAGGTACCATGAACACTGAAGCTTTCTTT. This gives the protein CASSQDPTGTMNTEAFF.

The chain joins TRBV30 to TRBJ1-2; 7 bases are shared with TRBD1. The junction had 5 bases not matched to a gene; V was cut back by 3 bases and J by 7 bases. Germline CDR1 reads GTSNPN; CDR2 reads SVGIG (reference sequence). CDR3 length: 12 amino acids. The CDR3 is CAWSTGAGGYTF. The CDR3 DNA sequence: TGTGCCTGGAGCACAGGGGCAGGTGGCTACACCTTC.

The rearrangement joins TRBV4-3 to TRBJ1-1; 7 bases agree with TRBD1. CDR1 is LGHNA, CDR2 YSLEER, per germline. The junction had 8 bases not matched to a gene; V was cut back by 0 bases and J by 10 bases. This CDR3 contains 14 residues. The CDR3 loop reads CASSQDLQGSSAFF. For the CDR3, the DNA is TGCGCCAGCAGCCAAGATTTACAGGGGAGTTCAGCTTTCTTT.

The chain recombines TRBV11-2 with TRBJ1-5; D unclear. The CDR3 sequence is 15 residues long. Germline V gene lookup returns CDR1 SGHAT and CDR2 FQNNGV. The V and J ends lost 0 bases and 1 base respectively, with 7 bases between them. CDR3 amino acids: CASSLDSISNQPQHF. CDR3 DNA sequence: TGTGCCAGCAGCTTAGACAGTATAAGCAATCAGCCCCAGCATTTT.

The table lists this clone with a count of one. V gene TRBV6-5 combines with J gene TRBJ1-5, with TRBD1 matching over 7 bases. V shed 3 bases and J 6 bases; nucleotides not matched to a gene: 8. Germline values: CDR1 MNHEY, CDR2 SVGAGI. This CDR3 spans 15 amino acids. CDR3 coding DNA: TGTGCCAGCAGTTATAAGCAGGGGGTAGGTCAGCCCCAGCATTTT. It encodes CASSYKQGVGQPQHF.

The chain couples TRBV11-2 to TRBJ2-7; tentative D call: TRBD1 (6 bases). Trimming stripped 10 bases from V and 3 bases from J, with 10 bases between. The CDR3 loop spans 11 amino acids. CDR1 is SGHAT, CDR2 FQNNGV, per germline. CDR3 DNA: TGTGCCATCCGGGACAACTACGAGCAGTACTTC. Encoded protein: CAIRDNYEQYF.

This clone was observed once. The chain has TRBV4-1 and TRBJ1-5; 9 positions match TRBD1. The germline CDR1 and CDR2 sequences are MGHRA and YSYEKL. This CDR3 has 20 amino acids. V was clipped by 0 bases and J by 1 base; unmatched bases: 13. The CDR3 nucleotides read TGCGCCAGCAGCCAAGATGGCCCCTTAAACAGGGGGCTAAGCAATCAGCCCCAGCATTTT. It is translated as CASSQDGPLNRGLSNQPQHF.

The chain recombines TRBV27 with TRBJ1-4; D remains ambiguous. The germline V and J ends were trimmed by 0 bases and 3 bases, with 5 bases remaining between them. Germline CDR1 MNHEY, CDR2 SMNVEV (reference sequence). This CDR3 has 14 amino acids. DNA of the CDR3: TGTGCCAGCAGTTTATCGGAGGCTAATGAAAAACTGTTTTTT. Its translation: CASSLSEANEKLFF.

V is TRBV6-5 and J is TRBJ1-1; D remains ambiguous. The CDR3 sequence is 15 residues long. From germline, CDR1 is MNHEY and CDR2 SVGAGI. The germline V and J ends were trimmed by 0 bases and 4 bases, with 12 bases remaining between them. The CDR3 protein is CASSYSIIWSTEAFF. DNA for the CDR3: TGTGCCAGCAGTTACTCTATAATTTGGAGCACTGAAGCTTTCTTT.

V and J are TRBV24-1 and TRBJ2-3, with TRBD2 as a possible D gene (6 bases). The germline V gene encodes CDR1 KGHDR and CDR2 SFDVKD. The CDR3 is 18 amino acids. The ends were cut back, 5 bases at V and 4 bases at J, with 24 bases in the middle. As DNA, the CDR3 is TGTGCCACCAGTGCCACCCCGGGACTCCTGAGAGTGTCAGATACGCAGTATTTT. Translating it yields CATSATPGLLRVSDTQYF.

CDR3 nucleotide sequence: TGTGCCAGCAGCCAAGATGGGGACAGCCTTAATGAAAAACTGTTTTTT. Its translation: CASSQDGDSLNEKLFF. The rearrangement joins TRBV4-2 to TRBJ1-4, with TRBD1 identical over 7 bases. CDR3 size: 16 residues. Germline V gene data show CDR1 as LGHNA and CDR2 as YNFKEQ. V gave up 0 bases and J gave up 4 bases; unmatched junction bases: 5.

The gene calls are TRBV13 and TRBJ2-5; D gene ambiguous. Germline CDR1 is PRHDT and CDR2 is FYEKMQ (reference sequence). The V and J ends lost 2 bases and 4 bases respectively, with 11 bases between them. CDR3 size: 14 residues. The DNA of the CDR3 is TGTGCCAGCAGCTTACGGCAGCCTAGAGAGACCCAGTACTTC. Translation: CASSLRQPRETQYF.

The J gene is TRBJ2-3, the V gene TRBV7-9, with 9 bases lining up with TRBD1. Trimming at V came to 4 bases and at J to 4 bases, leaving 3 bases not matched to a gene. Germline-derived CDR1 and CDR2 are SEHNR and FQNEAQ (reference sequence). CDR3 length: 14 residues. This chain's CDR3 is CASSSRDRADTQYF. In nucleotides, the CDR3 is TGTGCCAGCAGCTCCAGGGACAGGGCAGATACGCAGTATTTT.

This clone was seen only once. The rearrangement uses TRBV6-5 and TRBJ1-2; 10 bases line up with TRBD1. Germline CDR1 and CDR2: MNHEY and SVGAGI. The CDR3 extends over 13 amino acids. The V and J ends lost 6 bases and 8 bases, in that order; junction bases with no gene match: 6. The CDR3, as DNA: TGTGCCAGCAGCTTGGGACAGGGGAGCGGCTACACCTTC. Protein product: CASSLGQGSGYTF.

This chain uses TRBV7-9 with TRBJ2-1; 11 bases are a match to TRBD2. Unmatched junction bases numbered 6, after V lost 5 bases and J lost 6 bases. The CDR3 is 15 residues long. The V gene's germline CDR1 is SEHNR and CDR2 FQNEAQ (reference sequence). This CDR3 is CASSPTSGVINEQFF. DNA for the CDR3: TGTGCCAGCAGCCCGACTAGCGGGGTAATCAATGAGCAGTTCTTC. Variable domain in full (rest from reference TRBV7-9 and TRBJ2-1): DTGVSQNPRHKITKRGQNVTFRCDPISEHNRLYWYRQTLGQGPEFLTYFQNEAQLEKSRLLSDRFSAERPKGSFSTLEIQRTEQGDSAMYLCASSPTSGVINEQFFGPGTRLTVL.

The genes are TRBV28 and TRBJ2-6; no firm D call. This CDR3 region has 17 residues. V was shortened by 5 bases and J by 0 bases, with 14 bases between the two germline ends. From germline, CDR1 is MDHEN and CDR2 SYDVKM. The chain's CDR3 is CASSSSGWNSGANVLTF. In DNA form, the CDR3 reads TGTGCCAGCAGTAGTTCCGGGTGGAACTCTGGGGCCAACGTCCTGACTTTC. The full variable domain, rest sourced from reference TRBV28 and TRBJ2-6, is DVKVTQSSRYLVKRTGEKVFLECVQDMDHENMFWYRQDPGLGLRLIYFSYDVKMKEKGDIPEGYSVSREKKERFSLILESASTNQTSMYLCASSSSGWNSGANVLTFGAGSRLTVL.

The V gene is TRBV18, the J gene TRBJ2-1; 14 bases match TRBD2. J was trimmed by 3 bases and V by 3 bases; bases with no gene match: 13. This CDR3 region has 20 residues. Germline V gives CDR1 KGHSH, CDR2 LQKENI. The CDR3, as DNA: TGTGCCAGCTCACCCCTAAATCGACTAGCGGGGGGGCCGTACTACAATGAGCAGTTCTTC. Protein product: CASSPLNRLAGGPYYNEQFF.